This is a list of T cell receptor beta chains from one sample in a study of T cell changes during pregnancy in multiple sclerosis. TCRdb's table, derived via immunoSEQ multiplex PCR, lists solely in-frame clones and lacks some. The sample has around 58,000 clones, 91% seen once. Sequences were derived from peripheral blood, sampled before pregnancy. The receptors shown here come from a female donor with multiple sclerosis, enrolled in a pregnancy study. Each CDR3 is given with its conserved first and last residue. The D gene is left open where the match is weak. For some rows the clone size is stated as once, few or many, or as a class when expanded; others skip it.

cdr3_nt	cdr3_aa	j_call	v_call	d_call	clone_size
TGTGCCAGCAGCTTGACAGGGGGGAGCTACACCTTC	CASSLTGGSYTF	TRBJ1-2	TRBV11-2	TRBD1	.
TGCGCCAGCAGTCCAGCCGGAGGACTAGACACAGATACGCAGTATTTT	CASSPAGGLDTDTQYF	TRBJ2-3	TRBV4-3	TRBD2	.
TGTGCCAGCAGCGTAGTGGCCCACACGGAGCGGGCTTTCTTT	CASSVVAHTERAFF	TRBJ1-1	TRBV9	.	.
TGTGCCAGCAGCTTAACGTCAGGGAGCAATCAGCCCCAGCATTTT	CASSLTSGSNQPQHF	TRBJ1-5	TRBV7-2	.	once
TGCAGCGTTAGACAGGGGGACACTGAAGCTTTCTTT	CSVRQGDTEAFF	TRBJ1-1	TRBV29-1	TRBD1	few
TGTGCCAGCAGCTCAGACAGCCTCTATGGCTACACCTTC	CASSSDSLYGYTF	TRBJ1-2	TRBV7-3	.	.
TGTGCCAGCAGCTTAGCGGGGGGTCTTCCCATGAACACTGAAGCTTTCTTT	CASSLAGGLPMNTEAFF	TRBJ1-1	TRBV11-2	.	.
TGTGCCAGCAGCTCGGGGGGACTAGCCACCTACGAGCAGTACTTC	CASSSGGLATYEQYF	TRBJ2-7	TRBV5-4	TRBD2	.
TGCAGCGTTGTCTCCGGGACAGGCAATCAGCCCCAGCATTTT	CSVVSGTGNQPQHF	TRBJ1-5	TRBV29-1	TRBD1	.
TGTGCCAGCAGAGGGAGGGCATACTATGGCTACACCTTC	CASRGRAYYGYTF	TRBJ1-2	TRBV6-1	.	.
TGTGCCAGCAGCTTAGCCTGGGGCTCCGGGGAGCTGTTTTTT	CASSLAWGSGELFF	TRBJ2-2	TRBV7-9	.	.
TGTGCCAGCAGCCCCCATCAGGATGGTGGCTACACCTTC	CASSPHQDGGYTF	TRBJ1-2	TRBV7-8	.	.
TGTGCCGCCCTAGCCGGAAACACCATATATTTT	CAALAGNTIYF	TRBJ1-3	TRBV10-3	.	.
TGTGCCAGCAGCTTCCGAGGGGGGGTCGACTATGGCTACACCTTC	CASSFRGGVDYGYTF	TRBJ1-2	TRBV5-6	.	.
TGTGCCAGCAGCGTTGGACAGGGAGTGCAGAAGTCAGCTTTCTTT	CASSVGQGVQKSAFF	TRBJ1-1	TRBV9	TRBD1	.
TGCGCCAGCAGCTTGGGGTCGGGGCGGGGGATCTCAGATACGCAGTATTTT	CASSLGSGRGISDTQYF	TRBJ2-3	TRBV5-1	TRBD2	.